The next 22 T cell receptor beta chains were all read from a single sample in a study of T cells in Graves' hyperthyroidism and ophthalmopathy. It was RNA transcripts that yielded the amplified TCR beta CDR3 regions. HTBI primers drove first-round RT-PCR of the TCR CDR3. One entry per CDR3 protein results from TCRdb running MiXCR on the multiplex PCR reads. Of 450,000 to 650,000 distinct CDR3 sequences in the sample, over 15% were seen once. Input material: blood. The receptors stem from a young woman with Graves' ophthalmopathy.

This clonotype was seen many times. The chain has TRBV5-1 and TRBJ2-4; either TRBD1 or TRBD2 may fit D (6 bases each). The V end lost 4 bases, the J end lost 7 bases, and 15 bases lay between the germline ends. There are 14 residues in the CDR3. From germline, CDR1 is SGHRS and CDR2 YFSETQ. The DNA of the CDR3 is TGCGCCAGCAGCCCCGAGGGGGGCGGCAACATTCAGTACTTC. Amino acids: CASSPEGGGNIQYF.

This clonotype was recorded many times. The chain couples TRBV6-2 or TRBV6-3 to TRBJ1-1, with D tentatively TRBD1 (5 bases). The germline gives CDR1 MNHEY, CDR2 SVGEGT. Trimming shortened V by 6 bases and J by 0 bases, and 14 bases separated the two germline ends. CDR3 length: 15 amino acids. The CDR3 sequence: CASSVGDGMNTEAFF. The CDR3 nucleotides are TGTGCCAGCAGCGTGGGGGACGGCATGAACACTGAAGCTTTCTTT.

This clonotype came up many times. The gene calls are TRBV20-1 and TRBJ2-7; D gene ambiguous. The V end was cut by 3 bases, the J end by 3 bases, with 15 bases between. Germline CDR1 DFQATT, CDR2 SNEGSKA (reference sequence). CDR3 length: 14 residues. The CDR3 protein is CSARFVLGNYEQYF. The DNA for the CDR3 is TGCAGTGCTAGGTTCGTGTTAGGCAACTACGAGCAGTACTTC.

This clonotype came up once. The gene calls are TRBV10-2 and TRBJ2-7; weak D call: TRBD2 (6 bases). The germline V and J ends were trimmed by 8 bases and 7 bases, with 21 bases remaining between them. The CDR3 covers 14 residues. Germline CDR1 and CDR2: WSHSY and SAAADI. CDR3 loop: CASGGIGRLGEQYF. The CDR3 DNA reads TGCGCCAGCGGGGGGATTGGGCGGCTGGGGGAGCAGTACTTC.

Ten or more counts support this clonotype. The chain combines TRBV2 with TRBJ2-7; TRBD1 aligns across 8 bases. The CDR3 is made up of 14 amino acids. Germline CDR1 SNHLY, CDR2 FYNNEI. The J segment lost 1 base and the V segment lost 3 bases, leaving 2 bases of the junction unmatched. CDR3 bases: TGTGCCAGCAGTGAGAACAGGGGGTCCTACGAGCAGTACTTC. This sequence encodes CASSENRGSYEQYF.

This clonotype was counted ten times or more. This chain connects TRBV6-2 or TRBV6-3 to TRBJ2-1, with D tentatively TRBD1 or TRBD2 (5 bases each). The CDR3 has 17 amino acids. V dropped 8 bases and J dropped 0 bases, with 20 bases sitting between them. CDR1 is MNHEY and CDR2 is SVGEGT in the germline V gene. CDR3 DNA: TGTGCCAGCGGCCCCTACCGGGGCCCGAGCTCCTACAATGAGCAGTTCTTC. Protein sequence: CASGPYRGPSSYNEQFF.

This clonotype was counted at least ten times. This sequence joins TRBV10-3 and TRBJ1-3; the match to TRBD1 covers 9 bases. The CDR3 loop spans 14 amino acids. The trim removed 6 bases at V and 6 bases at J, leaving 6 bases unmatched. The germline CDR1 and CDR2 sequences are ENHRY and SYGVKD. CDR3: CAIRTQGALNTIYF. For the CDR3, the DNA is TGTGCCATCAGGACACAGGGGGCACTAAACACCATATATTTT.

The CDR3 region is CASTVDRASSYNSPLHF. Here the CDR3 DNA reads TGTGCCAGCACCGTCGACAGGGCCAGCTCCTATAATTCACCCCTCCACTTT. This rearrangement joins TRBV6-2 or TRBV6-3 to TRBJ1-6, with 7 bases lining up with TRBD1. J gave up 0 bases and V 7 bases, and 9 bases lay outside the gene matches. CDR3 length: 17 amino acids. Germline V gene data show CDR1 as MNHEY and CDR2 as SVGEGT.

The J gene is TRBJ2-2, the V gene TRBV20-1; D unresolved. CDR1 DFQATT and CDR2 SNEGSKA come from the germline V gene (reference sequence). Deletions cut 6 bases from V and 4 bases from J, with 15 bases between. The CDR3 loop spans 14 amino acids. CDR3: CSAKESSGTGELFF. In DNA, the CDR3 is TGCAGTGCAAAGGAGTCATCGGGCACCGGGGAGCTGTTTTTT.

This clonotype was found many times. The chain recombines TRBV7-2 with TRBJ2-1; 11 nucleotides align to TRBD2. The CDR3 runs to 16 residues. The germline gives CDR1 SGHTA, CDR2 FQGNSA. V was pared by 3 bases and J by 4 bases, with 5 bases of the junction left unmatched. The CDR3 coding sequence is TGTGCCAGCAGCTTCGGTAGCGGGAGGGGATACAATGAGCAGTTCTTC. This sequence encodes CASSFGSGRGYNEQFF.

Many counts were recorded for this clonotype. The chain links TRBV28 to TRBJ2-1, with a tentative D call TRBD2 (5 bases). With 5 bases removed from V and 7 bases from J, the gap between germline ends came to 18 bases. Germline V gives CDR1 MDHEN, CDR2 SYDVKM. The CDR3 runs 15 residues. In DNA form, the CDR3 reads TGTGCCAGCAGTCCCCGGGGTCTGGCTAGGAATGAGCAGTTCTTC. It is translated as CASSPRGLARNEQFF.

This chain connects TRBV7-9 to TRBJ1-5; no reliable D call. CDR3 length equals 12 residues. Looked up from germline, CDR1 is SEHNR and CDR2 is FQNEAQ (reference sequence). Trimming removed 5 bases at V and 7 bases at J, with 9 bases between. For the CDR3, the DNA is TGTGCCAGCAGCCCCCGGAAGCAGCCCCAGCATTTT. Translated, it gives CASSPRKQPQHF. The entire variable domain, with the rest obtained from reference TRBV7-9 and TRBJ1-5, is as follows: DTGVSQNPRHKITKRGQNVTFRCDPISEHNRLYWYRQTLGQGPEFLTYFQNEAQLEKSRLLSDRFSAERPKGSFSTLEIQRTEQGDSAMYLCASSPRKQPQHFGDGTRLSIL.

On this clonotype itself: A much bigger clone sits one base away, suggesting this may be a read error. This chain connects TRBV7-3 to TRBJ2-2, with 7 positions matching TRBD1. The J call may be in error: the DNA end matches TRBJ1-1 better. The CDR3 is 13 residues long. The germline CDR1 and CDR2 sequences are SGHTA and FQGTGA. The chain's CDR3 is CASSLGTAGGAFF. CDR3 in DNA: TGTGCCAGCAGCTTAGGGACAGCCGGTGGAGCTTTCTTT.

This clonotype was observed a few times. The chain joins TRBV29-1 to TRBJ2-3; 9 nucleotides align to TRBD1. CDR1 is SQVTM and CDR2 is ANQGSEA in the germline V gene. The length of the CDR3 is 16 residues. With V trimmed by 1 base and J by 8 bases, 13 bases remained unmatched. The CDR3 DNA reads as TGCAGCGTTGAAGGGACGGACAGGGGAACCGAAGGTACGCAGTATTTT. Protein: CSVEGTDRGTEGTQYF.

This rearrangement joins TRBV7-2 to TRBJ1-2, with a possible D match to TRBD1 (5 bases). CDR3 size: 16 residues. Deletions cut 2 bases from V and 5 bases from J, with 18 bases between. The germline V gene has CDR1 SGHTA and CDR2 FQGNSA. The CDR3 coding sequence is TGTGCCAGCAGCTTAACAACCGGGACCCAGTTATATGGCTACACCTTC. Protein product: CASSLTTGTQLYGYTF.

This clonotype was counted ten times or more. This rearrangement joins TRBV9 to TRBJ2-1, with TRBD1 as a possible D gene (5 bases). This CDR3 comprises 15 residues. Looked up from germline, CDR1 is SGDLS and CDR2 is YYNGEE. Between the trimmed V and J ends, which lost 0 bases and 9 bases, there was a span of 16 bases. The CDR3 nucleotides read TGTGCCAGCAGCGTAGATTGGGGCGCCCCGAGTGAGCAGTTCTTC. Encoded protein: CASSVDWGAPSEQFF.

The rearrangement uses TRBV28 and TRBJ2-1, with 10 positions matching TRBD2. V lost 6 bases and J lost 14; bases outside the gene matches: 10. The CDR3 contains 13 residues. The germline gives CDR1 MDHEN, CDR2 SYDVKM. The CDR3 is CASSSGGAVSEFF. CDR3 nucleotide sequence: TGTGCCAGCAGCAGCGGGGGGGCTGTCTCGGAGTTCTTC.

The chain combines TRBV20-1 with TRBJ2-5; 10 bases are a match to TRBD2. V lost 6 bases, J lost 7 bases, and 8 bases stayed unmatched. Germline values: CDR1 DFQATT, CDR2 SNEGSKA (reference sequence). The CDR3 consists of 13 residues. The DNA of the CDR3 is TGCAGTGCCAAGCGGGGGGGGTTAGGGACCCAGTACTTC. It specifies CSAKRGGLGTQYF.

In this sample, this clonotype turned up many times. This chain connects TRBV2 to TRBJ2-3; D could derive from TRBD1 or TRBD2 (5 bases each). Germline CDR1 is SNHLY and CDR2 is FYNNEI. Trimming pared 3 bases from V and 9 bases from J, leaving 13 bases between. The CDR3 has 13 residues. In nucleotides, the CDR3 is TGTGCCAGCAGTGACAGAGGGGCTGGAACGCAGTATTTT. Amino acid sequence: CASSDRGAGTQYF.

This rearrangement joins TRBV7-2 to TRBJ1-1, with 7 nucleotides matching TRBD1. V lost 5 bases and J lost 4; bases outside the gene matches: 7. Germline assignment: CDR1 SGHTA and CDR2 FQGNSA. There are 14 residues in the CDR3. CDR3 sequence: CASSTGTVITEAFF. For the CDR3, the DNA is TGTGCCAGCAGCACCGGGACAGTAATCACTGAAGCTTTCTTT. Full variable domain (outside the CDR3, taken from reference TRBV7-2 and TRBJ1-1): GAGVSQSPSNKVTEKGKDVELRCDPISGHTALYWYRQSLGQGLEFLIYFQGNSAPDKSGLPSDRFSAERTGGSVSTLTIQRTQQEDSAVYLCASSTGTVITEAFFGQGTRLTVV.

The CDR3 loop is CASRRNYATNEKLFF. Written as DNA, the CDR3 is TGTGCCAGCAGAAGAAACTATGCAACTAATGAAAAACTGTTTTTT. The genes are TRBV3-1 and TRBJ1-4; unclear D gene. In germline, CDR1 is LGHDT, CDR2 YNNKEL (reference sequence). The CDR3 is made up of 15 amino acids. Deletions cut 6 bases from V and 0 bases from J, with 11 bases between. Drawing the rest from reference TRBV3-1 and TRBJ1-4, the complete variable domain is DTAVSQTPKYLVTQMGNDKSIKCEQNLGHDTMYWYKQDSKKFLKIMFSYNNKELIINETVPNRFSPKSPDKAHLNLHINSLELGDSAVYFCASRRNYATNEKLFFGSGTQLSVL.

This clonotype was seen many times. This chain links TRBV7-8 with TRBJ2-2; the D gene is possibly TRBD2 (6 bases). The V end lost 5 bases, the J end lost 7 bases, and 11 bases lay between the germline ends. This CDR3 has 13 residues. In germline, CDR1 is SGHVS, CDR2 FQNEAQ. This CDR3 reads CASSRGNIGELFF. For the CDR3, the DNA is TGTGCCAGCAGCCGCGGGAATATCGGGGAGCTGTTTTTT.